Below are 8 T cell receptor beta chains sequenced from a single sample in a study. From the 5' RACE reads, TCRdb called clonotypes with MiXCR, one entry per CDR3 protein. This sample has some 40,000 distinct CDR3 sequences, with about a fifth found just once. The sorted Tregs were CD4+CD25+CD127-/low cells. Sequencing was performed on Tregs sorted from a lymph node. The source of these receptors is a female donor with breast cancer.

The rearrangement links TRBV10-2 to TRBJ2-7, with 8 nucleotides matching TRBD1. The CDR3 contains 13 residues. J lost 7 bases, V lost 2 bases, and 4 bases had no gene match. From germline, CDR1 is WSHSY and CDR2 SAAADI. The DNA of the CDR3 is TGCGCCAGCAGTGAGACCACAGGGGGAGAGCAGTACTTC. Translating it yields CASSETTGGEQYF.

This sequence joins TRBV3-1 and TRBJ2-5; possibly TRBD2 for D (5 bases). Germline lookup yields CDR1 LGHDT and CDR2 YNNKEL (reference sequence). The CDR3 has 14 amino acids. Deletions cut 1 base from V and 5 bases from J, with 11 bases between. As DNA, the CDR3 is TGTGCCAGCAGCCAAGGCTTCCCGGGGGAGACCCAGTACTTC. Translation gives CASSQGFPGETQYF.

This clonotype was recorded at least ten times. The rearrangement links TRBV28 to TRBJ2-7, with D maybe TRBD1 (6 bases). Trimming stripped 7 bases from V and 3 bases from J, with 10 bases between. The CDR3 is 12 residues long. In germline, CDR1 is MDHEN, CDR2 SYDVKM. CDR3 loop: CASKGRGYEQYF. DNA of the CDR3: TGTGCCAGCAAGGGCAGGGGCTACGAGCAGTACTTC.

As to this clonotype: This could be a read error, since a much larger clone is one nucleotide away. The V call is TRBV27, the J call TRBJ2-2; D unclear. V was cut by 7 bases and J by 1 base, with 19 bases left in between. In germline, CDR1 is MNHEY, CDR2 SMNVEV (reference sequence). The CDR3 runs 17 residues. CDR3 protein: CASNPSLRYQNTGELFF. CDR3 nucleotide sequence: TGTGCCAGCAACCCCTCACTACGTTACCAGAACACCGGGGAGCTGTTTTTT.

In this sample, this clonotype turned up a few times. The chain employs TRBV6-4 and TRBJ2-2; 7 nucleotides match TRBD1. V lost 6 bases, J lost 6 bases, and 19 bases stayed unmatched. This CDR3 spans 18 amino acids. Per the germline V gene, CDR1 is MRHNA and CDR2 is SNTAGT. The CDR3 sequence is CASSRPGQSKLVPGELFF. The CDR3 region has the DNA TGTGCCAGCAGCCGGCCGGGACAGTCCAAGTTAGTACCCGGGGAGCTGTTTTTT.

This clonotype was counted between two and nine times. The chain uses TRBV28 and TRBJ2-3, with D possibly being TRBD1 (6 bases). The germline gives CDR1 MDHEN, CDR2 SYDVKM. The CDR3 is 16 residues long. V lost 4 bases, J lost 0 bases, and 14 bases lay in between. The CDR3 sequence: CASSSWTDPSTDTQYF. In DNA, the CDR3 is TGTGCCAGCAGTTCTTGGACAGATCCTAGCACAGATACGCAGTATTTT. Looking up the rest from reference TRBV28 and TRBJ2-3 gives the full variable domain: DVKVTQSSRYLVKRTGEKVFLECVQDMDHENMFWYRQDPGLGLRLIYFSYDVKMKEKGDIPEGYSVSREKKERFSLILESASTNQTSMYLCASSSWTDPSTDTQYFGPGTRLTVL.

CDR3 in DNA: TGTGCCAGCAGCTTACCCCCGGGACAGGGGAACTACGAGCAGTACTTC. The encoded protein is CASSLPPGQGNYEQYF. This chain uses TRBV7-6 with TRBJ2-7; 10 positions match TRBD1. The V gene's germline CDR1 is SGHVS and CDR2 FNYEAQ. The CDR3 extends over 16 amino acids. The trim removed 2 bases at V and 3 bases at J, leaving 7 bases unmatched. Complete variable domain (other parts from reference TRBV7-6 and TRBJ2-7): GAGVSQSPRYKVTKRGQDVALRCDPISGHVSLYWYRQALGQGPEFLTYFNYEAQQDKSGLPNDRFSAERPEGSISTLTIQRTEQRDSAMYRCASSLPPGQGNYEQYFGPGTRLTVT.

The table lists this clonotype with a count of one. A much larger clone lies one base from this, so it may be a read error. The gene calls are TRBV5-1 and TRBJ2-7, with a tentative D call TRBD1 (6 bases). Germline CDR1 is SGHRS and CDR2 is YFSETQ. The CDR3 is made up of 16 amino acids. The CDR3 spells CASGLPGDGYSYEQYF. For the CDR3, the DNA is TGCGCCAGCGGCTTACCAGGGGACGGTTACTCCTACGAGCAGTACTTC.